Reported below is one TCR beta chain. Donors included only healthy HIV-negative adults lacking recent acute infections or vaccinations. The data were obtained in a study of shared clonotypes between healthy human individuals. In the original workflow: In the immunoSEQ data, sequences were junction-only and lacked quality scores, so filtering differed. Clones were read by immunoSEQ multiplex PCR, and TCRdb kept only the in-frame ones, dropping some. The DNA gave D and trimming, while V, J and clone size come from that table. The table lists 1,400,000 or so clones, just under 99% of them singletons. Germline V lookup: CDR1 MNHEY, CDR2 SVGAGI. J gave up 8 bases and V 1 base, and 5 bases lay outside the gene matches. The CDR3 length is 15 residues.

This receptor was obtained from a man younger than 45 in good health. The specimen sequenced was naive CD4+ T cells sorted from blood. Sample subset: CD45RA+ positively selected. The gene calls are TRBV6-5 and TRBJ2-1; TRBD2 matches 10 bases. CDR3 loop: CASSYWASGSYEQFF. CDR3 bases: TGTGCCAGCAGTTACTGGGCTAGCGGGAGCTATGAGCAGTTCTTC.